The clone carrying this T cell receptor (beta chain) was found once. Sequencing was performed with immunoSEQ multiplex PCR; in TCRdb, only in-frame clones are kept and a portion is missing. The table has 35,000 to 50,000 clones, around 80% seen once. The record originates from a study of blood T cell repertoires in COVID-19. Study-wide background: Material from acute and convalescent COVID-19 was sourced from the United States, Italy and Spain.

This CDR3 contains 13 residues. Germline V lookup: CDR1 LNHDA, CDR2 SQIVND (reference sequence). V was cut by 8 bases and J by 8 bases, with 13 bases left in between. Specimen: peripheral blood. This sequence originates from a man in his 60s in a cohort sampled during active COVID-19. The chain recombines TRBV19 with TRBJ1-6; D remains unclear. Here the CDR3 reads CASGQAQDSPLHF. As DNA, the CDR3 is TGTGCCAGTGGTCAGGCTCAGGATTCACCCCTCCACTTT.